This T cell receptor beta chain was captured in a study of CD8+ T cells in alopecia areata. In the study overall: The study gave treated patients oral tofacitinib at 5 to 10 mg twice daily.

Reverse transcribed after extraction, RNA yielded cDNA as the sequencing template. Data came from immunoSEQ multiplex PCR; TCRdb stores just in-frame clones and leaves some out. The sample holds 210,000 or so clones, under 70% seen once. The treatment is: oral pan-JAK inhibitor, 5-10 mg twice daily. This clone occurred once. The CDR3 length is 15 residues. Trimming shortened V by 3 bases and J by 5 bases, and 14 bases separated the two germline ends. CDR1 and CDR2 (germline): SEHNR, FQNEAQ (reference sequence). The V call is TRBV7-9, the J call TRBJ1-5, with D perhaps TRBD1 (5 bases). The TCR originated in a human donor with alopecia areata. The specimen comprised CD4+ T cells sorted from blood, sampled at roughly week 45, from a patient treated with tofacitinib. CDR3 DNA sequence: TGTGCCAGCAGCTTCGCCGGGGGAGTGGATCAGCCCCAGCATTTT. Translated: CASSFAGGVDQPQHF.